This T cell receptor (beta chain) was retrieved from a study of cytomegalovirus exposure and HLA in healthy donors. This clone was found a few times. Sequenced by immunoSEQ multiplex PCR; TCRdb stores in-frame clones only, minus some. The table includes about 140,000 clones, 70% to 90% detected once. With V trimmed by 3 bases and J by 6 bases, 4 bases remained unmatched. The germline V gene encodes CDR1 SGHTA and CDR2 FQGNSA. The CDR3 has 15 residues. The rearrangement uses TRBV7-2 and TRBJ2-1, with 11 bases fitting TRBD2. The material sequenced was PBMCs. This clonotype was obtained from a young man in good health and CMV-seronegative. The CDR3 DNA sequence: TGTGCCAGCAGCTTGACTAGCGGGAAAGGCAATGAGCAGTTCTTC. Encoded protein: CASSLTSGKGNEQFF.